Shown below are 15 T cell receptor beta chains from a single sample sequenced in a study of radiotherapy plus CTLA-4 blockade in lung cancer. Measured with immunoSEQ multiplex PCR; TCRdb has only the in-frame clones, and not every one. The data contain 65,000 to 90,000 clones, around 86% of them singletons. Sequences were derived from peripheral blood, sampled from a patient treated with radiotherapy plus ipilimumab. Receptor source: a human donor with non-small cell lung cancer that progressed on radiotherapy plus ipilimumab.

This chain uses TRBV19 with TRBJ2-5; perhaps TRBD1 as D (5 bases). V dropped 5 bases and J dropped 5 bases, with 15 bases sitting between them. Germline V gene sequence: CDR1 LNHDA, CDR2 SQIVND (reference sequence). The CDR3 contains 14 residues. DNA for the CDR3: TGTGCCAGTAGTCCAATATCAGGGTTGGAGACCCAGTACTTC. Its protein is CASSPISGLETQYF.

V is TRBV2 and J is TRBJ2-1; no clear D. Germline V gene sequence: CDR1 SNHLY, CDR2 FYNNEI. V was pared by 3 bases and J by 2 bases, with 5 bases between. The CDR3 length is 13 residues. CDR3 amino acids: CASSDLAYNEQFF. The DNA of the CDR3 is TGTGCCAGCAGTGATCTGGCCTACAATGAGCAGTTCTTC.

The chain recombines TRBV4-1 with TRBJ2-1; 7 bases are a match to TRBD2. V shed 0 bases, J shed 6 bases, and the junction held 14 bases outside the gene matches. This CDR3 is built from 18 residues. The germline gives CDR1 MGHRA, CDR2 YSYEKL. The CDR3 region has the DNA TGCGCCAGCAGCCAAGATCCCCCGACTAGCATCGGATCCAATGAGCAGTTCTTC. It codes for CASSQDPPTSIGSNEQFF.

The chain links TRBV9 to TRBJ2-3; 9 nucleotides match TRBD2. Trimming cost V 0 bases and J 5 bases; bases outside gene matches: 7. In germline, CDR1 is SGDLS, CDR2 YYNGEE. The CDR3 is made up of 16 amino acids. As DNA, the CDR3 is TGTGCCAGCAGCGTAGCTGCGGGAGGGCCTGGAGATACGCAGTATTTT. Amino acids: CASSVAAGGPGDTQYF.

The V gene is TRBV7-2, the J gene TRBJ1-2, with D perhaps matching TRBD1 (6 bases). The CDR3 is 14 residues long. CDR1 is SGHTA, CDR2 FQGNSA, per germline. Trimming left V 1 base short and J 2 bases short, with 8 bases between. CDR3 sequence: CASSLGDTNYGYTF. CDR3 sequence (DNA): TGTGCCAGCAGCTTAGGGGACACCAACTATGGCTACACCTTC.

The V gene is TRBV10-3, the J gene TRBJ1-2; 8 bases match TRBD1. Germline CDR1 ENHRY, CDR2 SYGVKD. V lost 0 bases and J lost 4; bases outside the gene matches: 7. This CDR3 is 16 amino acids long. The CDR3 is CAISESWTGFRYGYTF. CDR3 DNA: TGTGCCATCAGTGAGTCGTGGACAGGGTTCCGCTATGGCTACACCTTC.

The genes are TRBV7-9 and TRBJ2-5, with TRBD2 as a possible D gene (6 bases). Germline assignment: CDR1 SEHNR and CDR2 FQNEAQ (reference sequence). The V gene lost 5 bases and the J gene lost 5 bases, with 18 bases spanning the gap. The CDR3 loop spans 15 amino acids. Written as DNA, the CDR3 is TGTGCCAGCAGCCTAACCGGGACGGGACTTGAGACCCAGTACTTC. It specifies CASSLTGTGLETQYF.

As regards this clone: The same CDR3 can be traced to other DNA sequences in this sample. The rearrangement uses TRBV20-1 and TRBJ2-5; no clear D. With 3 bases removed from V and 3 bases from J, the gap between germline ends came to 5 bases. Germline V gene sequence: CDR1 DFQATT, CDR2 SNEGSKA (reference sequence). The CDR3 consists of 11 residues. DNA for the CDR3: TGCAGTGCTAGGGCGGAAGAGACCCAGTACTTC. This sequence encodes CSARAEETQYF.

The CDR3 sequence is CASSTGTPLTGELFF. For the CDR3, the DNA is TGTGCCAGCAGCACCGGGACACCCCTCACCGGGGAGCTGTTTTTT. This rearrangement joins TRBV6-6 to TRBJ2-2; possibly TRBD1 for D (6 bases). The CDR3 is 15 residues long. V was shortened by 6 bases and J by 4 bases, with 15 bases between the two germline ends. In germline, CDR1 is MNHNY, CDR2 SVGAGI (reference sequence).

The chain combines TRBV4-1 with TRBJ2-5, with D unresolved. V shed 0 bases and J shed 2 bases, with 10 bases lying between them. This CDR3 region has 15 residues. CDR1 is MGHRA and CDR2 is YSYEKL in the germline V gene. Here the CDR3 DNA reads TGCGCCAGCAGCCAAGATGGGTTCACTCAAGAGACCCAGTACTTC. This gives the protein CASSQDGFTQETQYF.

The rearrangement links TRBV10-3 to TRBJ2-5, with D perhaps given as TRBD1 or TRBD2 (5 bases each). The CDR3 runs to 13 residues. The V gene lost 11 bases and the J gene lost 3 bases, with 16 bases spanning the gap. Germline lookup yields CDR1 ENHRY and CDR2 SYGVKD. CDR3 loop: CALRQGEEETQYF. The CDR3, as DNA: TGTGCCCTCCGTCAGGGAGAGGAAGAGACCCAGTACTTC.

The rearrangement joins TRBV30 to TRBJ1-3, with a tentative D call TRBD1 (6 bases). CDR1 and CDR2 from the germline V gene are GTSNPN and SVGIG (reference sequence). This CDR3 has 15 residues. V lost 0 bases and J lost 2, with 11 bases in between. The CDR3, as DNA: TGTGCCTGGAGTGTACAGGGACGCCCTGGAAACACCATATATTTT. This gives the protein CAWSVQGRPGNTIYF.

The genes are TRBV6-1 and TRBJ1-1; D perhaps matches TRBD1 (5 bases). Germline V gene sequence: CDR1 MNHNS, CDR2 SASEGT. Trimming took off 8 bases at V and 2 bases at J, with 15 bases between the two ends. The CDR3 is 14 residues long. The DNA for the CDR3 is TGTGCCAGCTGGGAAAGGGGTATAAACACTGAAGCTTTCTTT. Translating it yields CASWERGINTEAFF.

J is TRBJ1-5 and V is TRBV4-1, with D unclear. V lost 0 bases and J 0 bases, leaving 9 bases between the germline ends. The CDR3 is 16 residues long. Per the germline V gene, CDR1 is MGHRA and CDR2 is YSYEKL. The CDR3 DNA follows: TGCGCCAGCAGCCAAGAGCCCAGCATTAGCAATCAGCCCCAGCATTTT. Amino acids: CASSQEPSISNQPQHF.

The chain carries TRBV5-4 and TRBJ1-2; D unresolved. The CDR3 is 11 residues long. The germline V gene encodes CDR1 SGHNT and CDR2 YYREEE (reference sequence). V lost 3 bases and J 4 bases, leaving 4 bases between the germline ends. This chain's CDR3 is CASSYSYGYTF. The DNA of the CDR3 is TGTGCCAGCAGCTATAGCTATGGCTACACCTTC.